A selection of T cell receptor beta chains follows, all from one sample in a study of HIV-infected patients and healthy controls. TCRdb passed the 5' RACE reads through MiXCR, listing each CDR3 protein once. Altogether about 70,000 distinct CDR3 sequences are present, roughly 16% being singletons, with the ten largest covering about 6%. The specimen was CD4+ T cells from blood. The receptors come from a human donor in good health. Both conserved end residues are trimmed from each CDR3. Rows give clone size only sometimes, using once, few, many, or a class for an expanded clone.

abundance,v_gene,j_gene,CDR3aa
.,TRBV28,TRBJ2-7,ASSLLHGEQY
.,TRBV29-1,TRBJ2-3,SVEVSSTDTQY
few,TRBV4-3,TRBJ1-6,ASSQDLSAGLLSPLH
.,TRBV6-6,TRBJ2-7,ASSTSGRVEQY
.,TRBV29-1,TRBJ1-5,SVGLQGIGNQPQH
few,TRBV7-6,TRBJ2-7,ASSPAGGYEQY
.,TRBV19,TRBJ2-1,ASSKAGPRSSYNEQF
.,TRBV6-2/TRBV6-3,TRBJ1-6,ASNRINSPLH
many,TRBV7-2,TRBJ2-4,ASSRVGTPDFLAKNIQY
.,TRBV29-1,TRBJ2-7,SVRREAEQY
.,TRBV11-2,TRBJ1-1,ASSLEIPYTEAF
few,TRBV7-2,TRBJ2-7,ASTVGGLSYEQY
many,TRBV2,TRBJ2-5,ASKAQETQY
many,TRBV12-3/TRBV12-4,TRBJ2-7,ASSLGGGLSEQY
.,TRBV28,TRBJ1-6,ASSFGREVSPLH
many,TRBV14,TRBJ2-3,ASSRGTGALFTDTQY
few,TRBV5-1,TRBJ2-1,ASTTPNSYNEQF
few,TRBV12-3/TRBV12-4,TRBJ2-1,ASRGLAGVHNEQF
few,TRBV7-3,TRBJ2-5,ASSPGLAVQETQY
.,TRBV12-3/TRBV12-4,TRBJ1-5,ASSRQGGQPQH
.,TRBV29-1,TRBJ2-5,SVAPRVQETQY
.,TRBV3-1,TRBJ2-1,ASSEHWTESSYNEQF
.,TRBV5-1,TRBJ1-5,ASSLTGTPEQPQH
.,TRBV10-3,TRBJ2-5,AITGDPNLETQY
few,TRBV28,TRBJ2-1,ASSLGQGAGEQF
few,TRBV18,TRBJ2-1,ASSPIRDSLNEQF
few,TRBV6-1,TRBJ2-1,ASRRISSGGAGNEQF
few,TRBV20-1,TRBJ2-1,SARDPTGTGGGEQF
medium-sized,TRBV28,TRBJ1-1,ASSLRYQGTEAF
few,TRBV18,TRBJ2-3,ASSKIRENTDTQY
few,TRBV5-1,TRBJ2-3,ASSNLRQTKSTDTQY
few,TRBV28,TRBJ2-7,ASRQARYEQY
many,TRBV20-1,TRBJ1-2,SARATNPGASNYGYT
few,TRBV12-3/TRBV12-4,TRBJ2-3,ASSPGSYTQY
.,TRBV7-2,TRBJ2-1,ASNRSPSYNEQF
few,TRBV28,TRBJ1-4,ASSTDRDRVNEKLF
few,TRBV5-1,TRBJ2-1,ASSQTTKIPGHPSLNEQF
.,TRBV20-1,TRBJ2-3,SARERDTQY
few,TRBV2,TRBJ1-5,ASRGGHYQPQH
.,TRBV6-2/TRBV6-3,TRBJ1-1,ASNTEGGSLPSTEAF
.,TRBV28,TRBJ2-5,ASSLAGAIAGAQETQY
.,TRBV24-1,TRBJ2-2,ATSDPGQVIGELF
.,TRBV6-2/TRBV6-3,TRBJ2-5,ASLRREKETRY
many,TRBV12-3/TRBV12-4,TRBJ2-2,ASSPLMNTGELF